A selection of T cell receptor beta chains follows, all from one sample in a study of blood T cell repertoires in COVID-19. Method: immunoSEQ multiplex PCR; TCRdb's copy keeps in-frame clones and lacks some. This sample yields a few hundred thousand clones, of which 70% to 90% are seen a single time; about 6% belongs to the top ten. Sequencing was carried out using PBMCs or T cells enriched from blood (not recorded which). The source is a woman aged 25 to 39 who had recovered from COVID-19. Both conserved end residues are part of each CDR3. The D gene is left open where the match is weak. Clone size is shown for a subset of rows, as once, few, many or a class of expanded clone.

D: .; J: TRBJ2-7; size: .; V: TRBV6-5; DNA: TGTGCCAGCAGATCCACAGGGTACGAGCAGTACTTC; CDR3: CASRSTGYEQYF
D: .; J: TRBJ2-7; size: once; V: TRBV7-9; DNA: TGTGCCAGCAGCTCACCGACAGATAGTTCCTACGAGCAGTACTTC; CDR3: CASSSPTDSSYEQYF
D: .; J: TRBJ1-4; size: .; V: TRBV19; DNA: TGTGCCAGCAGTGTCCCAGGGACTGCCCAGGGTGAAAAACTGTTTTTT; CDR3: CASSVPGTAQGEKLFF
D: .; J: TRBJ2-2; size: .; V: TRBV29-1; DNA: TGCAGCGTGGTGAATGGGAGCACCGGGGAGCTGTTTTTT; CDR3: CSVVNGSTGELFF
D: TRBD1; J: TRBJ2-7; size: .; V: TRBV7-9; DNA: TGTGCCAGCAGCCCCAAATCTTTCGGGACAGGAGCTTACGAGCAGTACTTC; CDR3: CASSPKSFGTGAYEQYF
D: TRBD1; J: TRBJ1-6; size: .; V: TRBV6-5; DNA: TGTGCCAGCAGTCGACAGGGGCAGGGCCCCCTCCACTTT; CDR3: CASSRQGQGPLHF
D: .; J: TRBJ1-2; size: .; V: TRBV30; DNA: TGTGCCTGGAGTGTAATCCCCCCCTTCTATGGCTACACCTTC; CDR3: CAWSVIPPFYGYTF
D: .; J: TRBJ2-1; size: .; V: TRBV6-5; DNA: TGTGCCAGCAGTTACTCGACGGGGAATGAGCAGTTCTTC; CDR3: CASSYSTGNEQFF
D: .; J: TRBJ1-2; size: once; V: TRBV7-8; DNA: TGTGCCAGCAGCTTAGTAAACAGGGACGGCTACACCTTC; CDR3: CASSLVNRDGYTF
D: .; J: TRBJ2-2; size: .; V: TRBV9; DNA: TGTGCCAGCAGCGTATCCCCCCGCGACACCGGGGAGCTGTTTTTT; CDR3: CASSVSPRDTGELFF
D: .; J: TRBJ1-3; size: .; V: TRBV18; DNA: TGTGCCAGCTCACCGGCGGACTCTGGAAACACCATATATTTT; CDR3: CASSPADSGNTIYF
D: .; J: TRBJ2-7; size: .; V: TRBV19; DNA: TGTGCCAGTAGTATGGGGCAATGGGACGAGCAGTACTTC; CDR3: CASSMGQWDEQYF
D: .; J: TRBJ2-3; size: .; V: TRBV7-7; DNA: TGTGCTAGCAGCTTAGATAGAGCAGATACGCAGTATTTT; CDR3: CASSLDRADTQYF
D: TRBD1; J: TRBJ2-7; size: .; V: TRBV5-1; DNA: TGCGCCAGCAGATACGGGACAGGGGGCTCCTACGAGCAGTACTTC; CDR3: CASRYGTGGSYEQYF
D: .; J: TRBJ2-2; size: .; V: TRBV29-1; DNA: TGCAGCGTTGAAGATCTTAGGAGGGGTCGGACCGGGGAGCTGTTTTTT; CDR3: CSVEDLRRGRTGELFF
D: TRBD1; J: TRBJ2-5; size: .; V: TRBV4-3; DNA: TGCGCCAGCAGCCTCCAGGACAGGGCCCAAGAGACCCAGTACTTC; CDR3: CASSLQDRAQETQYF
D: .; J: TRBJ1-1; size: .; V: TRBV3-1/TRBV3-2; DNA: TGTACCAGCAGCCAATCCTCAGGGACTAAGAAAGCTTTCTTT; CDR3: CTSSQSSGTKKAFF
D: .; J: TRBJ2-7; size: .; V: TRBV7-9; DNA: TGTGCCAGCAGCCAACAAACAGGGCGTTTCTCCTACGAGCAGTACTTC; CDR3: CASSQQTGRFSYEQYF
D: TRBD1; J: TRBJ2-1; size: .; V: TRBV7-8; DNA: TGTGCCAGCAGCCCGAACAGGGGGCATGAGCAGTTCTTC; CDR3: CASSPNRGHEQFF
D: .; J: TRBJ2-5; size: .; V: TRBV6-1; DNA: TGTGCCAGCAGTGAAGGGGTTCGGAGAGAGACCCAGTACTTC; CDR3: CASSEGVRRETQYF
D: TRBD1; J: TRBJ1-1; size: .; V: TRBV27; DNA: TGTGCCAGCAGGGGACAGATCAACGCTGAAGCTTTCTTT; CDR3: CASRGQINAEAFF
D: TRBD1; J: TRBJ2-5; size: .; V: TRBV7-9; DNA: TGTGCCAGCAGCTGGCAGGGGGAAGAGACCCAGTACTTC; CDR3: CASSWQGEETQYF
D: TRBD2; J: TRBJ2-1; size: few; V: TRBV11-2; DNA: TGTGCCAGCAGAGGACTAGCGGGGGGGCAGGGTTGGTCTATTGAGCAGTTCTTC; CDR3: CASRGLAGGQGWSIEQFF
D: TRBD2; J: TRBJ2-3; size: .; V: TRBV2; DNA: TGTGCCAGCAAAGAGAATGGACTAGCGGGGATAGATACGCAGTATTTT; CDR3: CASKENGLAGIDTQYF
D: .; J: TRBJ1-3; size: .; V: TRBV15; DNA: TGTGCCACCAGCAGTGCAGGGGTGGTGTCTGGAAACACCATATATTTT; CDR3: CATSSAGVVSGNTIYF
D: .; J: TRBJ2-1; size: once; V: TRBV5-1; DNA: TGCGCCAGCAGTCCCACCGATTCTACCTACAATGAGCAGTTCTTC; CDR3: CASSPTDSTYNEQFF
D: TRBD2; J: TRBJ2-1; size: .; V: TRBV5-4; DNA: TGTGCCAGCAGCTTGGGGAGTAGCGGGGGGTACAATGAGCAGTTCTTC; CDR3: CASSLGSSGGYNEQFF
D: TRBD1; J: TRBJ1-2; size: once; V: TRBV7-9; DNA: TGTGCCAGCAGCCCACAGGGGGCGCGGGGCTACACCTTC; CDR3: CASSPQGARGYTF
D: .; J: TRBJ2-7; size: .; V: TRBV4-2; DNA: TGTGCCAGCAGCCAAGCAGGGCAGGTTTTTGACGAGCAGTACTTC; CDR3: CASSQAGQVFDEQYF
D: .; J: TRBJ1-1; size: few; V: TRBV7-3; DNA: TGTGCCAGCAGCTTCGGGACTGTGAACACTGAAGCTTTCTTT; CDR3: CASSFGTVNTEAFF
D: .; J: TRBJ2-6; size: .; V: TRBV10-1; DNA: TGCGCCAGCAGTGGAGGGTCTGGGGCCAACGTCCTGACTTTC; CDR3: CASSGGSGANVLTF
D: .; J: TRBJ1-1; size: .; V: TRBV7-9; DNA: TGTGCCAGCAGCTTCCCGTCCCGTAACACTGAAGCTTTCTTT; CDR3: CASSFPSRNTEAFF
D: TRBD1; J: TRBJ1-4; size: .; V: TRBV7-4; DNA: TGTGCCAGCAGTAGGGAGGGGACAGGGGTCCCGAAGGGGGAAAAACTGTTTTTT; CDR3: CASSREGTGVPKGEKLFF
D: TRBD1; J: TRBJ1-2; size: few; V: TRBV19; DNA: TGTGCCAGTACACACCGGGACAGGGGCATCTCCCCTTCATATGGCTACACCTTC; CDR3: CASTHRDRGISPSYGYTF
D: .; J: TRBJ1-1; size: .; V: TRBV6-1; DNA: TGTGCCAGCAGTGAGAGGGAAATAGCTAAAGCTTTCTTT; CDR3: CASSEREIAKAFF
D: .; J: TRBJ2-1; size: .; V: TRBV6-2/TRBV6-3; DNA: TGTGCCAGCAGTTACCTGACCTGGCGGCACTCCTACAATGAGCAGTTCTTC; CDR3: CASSYLTWRHSYNEQFF
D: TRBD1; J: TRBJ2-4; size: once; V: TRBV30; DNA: TGTGCCTGGAGTGTACAGGGGGTTGGCATTCAGTACTTC; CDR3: CAWSVQGVGIQYF
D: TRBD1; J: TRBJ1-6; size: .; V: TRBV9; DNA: TGTGCCAGCAGCGTAGCTTCGGGACAGGGAAATAATTCACCCCTCCACTTT; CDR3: CASSVASGQGNNSPLHF
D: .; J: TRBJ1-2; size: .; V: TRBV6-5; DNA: TGTGCCAGCACTCAGGACACCGTCTATGGCTACACCTTC; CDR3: CASTQDTVYGYTF
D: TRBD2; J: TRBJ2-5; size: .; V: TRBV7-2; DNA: TGTGCCAGCAGCTGGGGCGGGGGGGTGAGAGAGACCCAGTACTTC; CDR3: CASSWGGGVRETQYF
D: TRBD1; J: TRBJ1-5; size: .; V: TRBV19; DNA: TGTGCCAGTAGTTCAACCTCCGGGACAGGGGGCCCGGGCAATCAGCCCCAGCATTTT; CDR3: CASSSTSGTGGPGNQPQHF
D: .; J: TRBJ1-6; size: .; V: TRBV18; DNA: TGTGCCAGCTCACCCACCCCGGGAAACTCCTATAATTCACCCCTCCACTTT; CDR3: CASSPTPGNSYNSPLHF
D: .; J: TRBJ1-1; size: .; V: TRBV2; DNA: TGTGCCACCCTTTACAGGGCGAACACTGAAGCTTTCTTT; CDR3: CATLYRANTEAFF
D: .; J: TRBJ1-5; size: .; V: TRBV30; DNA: TGTGCCTGGCGCCGCGGGGGCTCCAGCAATCAGCCCCAGCATTTT; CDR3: CAWRRGGSSNQPQHF
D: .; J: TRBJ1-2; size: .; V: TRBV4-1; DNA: TGCGCCAGCAGCCACCCGGCCAGGGATAACTATGGCTACACCTTC; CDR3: CASSHPARDNYGYTF
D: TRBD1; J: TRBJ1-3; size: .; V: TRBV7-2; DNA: TGTGCCAGCAGCTCACCGACAGGGCTTTCTGGAAACACCATATATTTT; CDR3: CASSSPTGLSGNTIYF
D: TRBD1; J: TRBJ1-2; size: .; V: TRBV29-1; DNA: TGCAGCGTCGAAGGACAGGGCCGGGATGGCTACACCTTC; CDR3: CSVEGQGRDGYTF
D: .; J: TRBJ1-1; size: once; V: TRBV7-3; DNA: TGTGCCAGCAACCAGGTTGGAGGGCGGGGGACTGAAGCTTTCTTT; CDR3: CASNQVGGRGTEAFF